The rows below give T cell receptor beta chains drawn from one sample of a study of OX40 agonist ivuxolimab in advanced cancers. Produced via immunoSEQ multiplex PCR; TCRdb's table is partial and in-frame only. The sample lists about 50,000 clones, 60% to 80% seen once, with about 3.8% in the top ten. The sample consisted of CD4+ or CD8+ T cells sorted from blood, taken in a trial of the OX40 agonist ivuxolimab. The receptors come from an adult with an advanced solid tumor such as melanoma, head and neck, liver or kidney cancer. The CDR3 runs from the conserved cysteine through the conserved F or W. Fields, in order: V gene, J gene, clone size, D gene, CDR3 protein, CDR3 DNA. A D gene is named only where the DNA matches it firmly. Size values are once, few and many counts, or a class for expanded clones, and some rows have none.

TRBV6-6	TRBJ2-3	few	-	CASSYSRDGLADTQYF	TGTGCCAGCAGTTACTCGAGGGACGGTTTGGCAGATACGCAGTATTTT
TRBV28	TRBJ2-5	-	-	CASKGLWGTPSQETQYF	TGTGCCAGCAAGGGTCTTTGGGGGACCCCTTCCCAAGAGACCCAGTACTTC
TRBV6-6	TRBJ1-2	-	-	CASNSPRGGYTF	TGTGCCAGCAACTCCCCGCGGGGTGGCTACACCTTC
TRBV4-3	TRBJ1-2	-	TRBD1	CASSQDPGQGTGGYTF	TGCGCCAGCAGCCAAGATCCGGGACAGGGGACGGGTGGCTACACCTTC
TRBV7-2	TRBJ2-7	-	-	CASSTYQTVQEQYF	TGTGCCAGCAGCACATACCAGACAGTCCAGGAGCAGTACTTC
TRBV10-3	TRBJ1-1	-	-	CAISEKGNTEAFF	TGTGCCATCAGTGAGAAAGGGAACACTGAAGCTTTCTTT
TRBV7-2	TRBJ1-2	-	-	CASSEWNADYGYTF	TGTGCCAGCAGCGAATGGAACGCGGACTATGGCTACACCTTC
TRBV29-1	TRBJ1-2	-	-	CSALVQGLVGYTF	TGCAGCGCCTTAGTACAGGGTTTGGTGGGCTACACCTTC
TRBV27	TRBJ2-3	-	TRBD2	CASSLPRVAGSTDTQYF	TGTGCCAGCAGTTTACCTCGAGTAGCGGGTAGCACAGATACGCAGTATTTT
TRBV5-1	TRBJ2-5	-	TRBD1	CASSFQDRDETQYF	TGCGCCAGCAGCTTCCAGGACAGGGATGAGACCCAGTACTTC
TRBV18	TRBJ2-2	-	TRBD2	CASSPPGLAGGPPGELFF	TGTGCCAGCTCACCACCCGGACTAGCGGGGGGGCCCCCCGGGGAGCTGTTTTTT
TRBV5-6	TRBJ2-5	-	-	CASSRDSQETQYF	TGTGCCAGCAGCAGGGATAGCCAAGAGACCCAGTACTTC
TRBV9	TRBJ2-7	-	-	CASSAEPSVPEQYF	TGTGCCAGCAGCGCAGAACCCTCGGTACCCGAGCAGTACTTC
TRBV6-6	TRBJ1-1	-	-	CASSYRQGETEAFF	TGTGCCAGCAGTTATAGGCAGGGAGAAACTGAAGCTTTCTTT
TRBV6-1	TRBJ2-7	-	TRBD1	CASNTGTVHYEQYF	TGTGCCAGCAACACCGGGACAGTCCACTACGAGCAGTACTTC
TRBV19	TRBJ1-2	-	-	CASSIRDGSYGYTF	TGTGCCAGTAGTATTCGGGACGGCAGCTATGGCTACACCTTC
TRBV7-6	TRBJ1-1	-	TRBD1	CASSSSPGQAPDEAFF	TGTGCCAGCAGCTCTTCGCCTGGACAGGCCCCAGACGAAGCTTTCTTT
TRBV4-1	TRBJ1-2	medium-sized	TRBD1	CASSPPGQPYGYTF	TGCGCCAGCAGCCCTCCGGGACAGCCCTATGGCTACACCTTC
TRBV7-2	TRBJ1-1	-	-	CASSLQPGRTEAFF	TGTGCCAGCAGCTTGCAACCAGGTCGAACTGAAGCTTTCTTT
TRBV27	TRBJ1-1	-	TRBD1	CASSSTGYTEAFF	TGTGCCAGCAGTTCGACAGGGTACACTGAAGCTTTCTTT
TRBV7-9	TRBJ1-1	-	-	CASSFAGTANTEAFF	TGTGCCAGCAGCTTCGCAGGGACGGCGAACACTGAAGCTTTCTTT
TRBV11-2	TRBJ2-2	-	-	CASSLVKYTGELFF	TGTGCCAGCAGCTTGGTGAAGTACACCGGGGAGCTGTTTTTT
TRBV19	TRBJ1-5	-	-	CASSRIISNQPQHF	TGTGCCAGTAGTAGGATTATATCCAATCAGCCCCAGCATTTT
TRBV19	TRBJ2-7	-	-	CASSIMGGDEQYF	TGTGCCAGTAGTATAATGGGCGGGGACGAGCAGTACTTC
TRBV15	TRBJ2-7	once	-	CATSTHPFVLDEQYF	TGTGCCACCAGCACTCACCCGTTTGTGTTGGACGAGCAGTACTTC
TRBV7-8	TRBJ1-2	few	TRBD1	CASSFTQGAYGYTF	TGTGCCAGCAGCTTCACTCAGGGGGCCTATGGCTACACCTTC
TRBV7-8	TRBJ1-5	-	TRBD1	CASSLYTGEGNQPQHF	TGTGCCAGCAGCCTATATACAGGGGAAGGCAATCAGCCCCAGCATTTT
TRBV18	TRBJ2-2	-	TRBD2	CASTTSGRISGELFF	TGTGCCAGCACAACTAGCGGGAGGATTTCCGGGGAGCTGTTTTTT
TRBV12-2	TRBJ2-5	-	-	CASRLPGTLMGQETQYF	TGTGCAAGTCGCCTACCCGGGACATTGATGGGCCAAGAGACCCAGTACTTC
TRBV6-1	TRBJ2-7	-	-	CASSKVLPGQARGGNEQYF	TGTGCCAGCAGTAAAGTTCTACCGGGCCAAGCGAGAGGGGGGAACGAGCAGTACTTC
TRBV6-1	TRBJ2-3	-	-	CASIKTADSTDTQYF	TGTGCCAGCATAAAGACGGCGGACAGCACAGATACGCAGTATTTT
TRBV6-1	TRBJ1-3	-	-	CASSTTPKFGNTIYF	TGTGCCAGCAGCACGACACCGAAATTCGGAAACACCATATATTTT